The sequence of this TCR beta chain was determined in a study of blood T cell repertoires in COVID-19. In the study overall: Specimens from acute and convalescent COVID-19 originated in the United States, Italy and Spain.

Produced via immunoSEQ multiplex PCR; TCRdb's table is partial and in-frame only. The sample yields around 100,000 clones, over 80% seen once. In germline, CDR1 is ENHRY, CDR2 SYGVKD. CDR3 length equals 14 residues. The V segment lost 8 bases and the J segment 7 bases; nucleotides outside the gene matches: 9. V gene TRBV10-3 combines with J gene TRBJ2-1, with 9 bases aligning to TRBD2. Sequences were obtained from peripheral blood. The TCR was taken from a woman in her forties or fifties with acute or convalescent COVID-19. The CDR3 is CAIQVAGVLNEQFF. The CDR3 DNA reads TGTGCCATCCAAGTAGCGGGAGTATTGAATGAGCAGTTCTTC.